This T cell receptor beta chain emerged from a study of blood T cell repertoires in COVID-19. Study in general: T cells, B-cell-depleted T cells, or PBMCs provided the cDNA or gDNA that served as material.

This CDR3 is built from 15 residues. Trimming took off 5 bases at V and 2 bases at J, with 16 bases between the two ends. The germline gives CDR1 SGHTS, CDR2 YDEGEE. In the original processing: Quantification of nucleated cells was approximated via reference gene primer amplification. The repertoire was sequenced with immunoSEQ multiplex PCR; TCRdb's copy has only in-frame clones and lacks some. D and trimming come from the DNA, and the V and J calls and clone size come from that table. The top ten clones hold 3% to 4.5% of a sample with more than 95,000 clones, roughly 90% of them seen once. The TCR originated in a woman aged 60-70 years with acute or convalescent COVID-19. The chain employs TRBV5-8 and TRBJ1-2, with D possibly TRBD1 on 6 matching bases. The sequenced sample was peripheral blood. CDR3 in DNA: TGTGCCAGCAGTACCCAGGGGAGGGGGAACTATGGCTACACCTTC. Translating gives CASSTQGRGNYGYTF.